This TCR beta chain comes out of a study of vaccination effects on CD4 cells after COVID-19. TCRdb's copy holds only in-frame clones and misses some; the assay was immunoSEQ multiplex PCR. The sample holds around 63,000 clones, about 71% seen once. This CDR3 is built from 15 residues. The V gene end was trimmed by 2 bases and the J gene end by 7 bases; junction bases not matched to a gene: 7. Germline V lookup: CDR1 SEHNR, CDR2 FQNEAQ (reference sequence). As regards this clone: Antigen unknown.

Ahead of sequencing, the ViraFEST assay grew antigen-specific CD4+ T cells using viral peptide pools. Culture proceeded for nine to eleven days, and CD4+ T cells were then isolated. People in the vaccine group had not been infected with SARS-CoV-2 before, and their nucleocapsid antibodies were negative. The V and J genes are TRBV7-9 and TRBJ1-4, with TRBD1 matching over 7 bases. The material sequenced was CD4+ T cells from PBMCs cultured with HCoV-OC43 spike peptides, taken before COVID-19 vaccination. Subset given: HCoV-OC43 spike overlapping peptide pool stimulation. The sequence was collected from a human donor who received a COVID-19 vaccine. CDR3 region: CASSLPGGLGEKLFF. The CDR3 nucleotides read TGTGCCAGCAGCTTACCAGGGGGGCTAGGTGAAAAACTGTTTTTT.